The T cell receptor beta chain under discussion was sequenced for a study of tumor and adjacent non-tumor tissue in lung cancer. Study-wide results and limits: In normal lung, the top 100 clones were significantly more dominant than in tumor. Significantly higher TCR diversity was found in tumor than normal lung.

The sample holds many counts of this clonotype. Its antigen is undetermined. The library came from three nested PCR rounds adapted from ARM-PCR protocols. From the multiplex PCR reads, TCRdb called clonotypes with MiXCR, one entry per CDR3 protein. The sample lists approximately 79,000 distinct CDR3 sequences; around three fifths were seen once. This CDR3 is built from 16 residues. V was pared by 0 bases and J by 4 bases, with 10 bases between. CDR1 is MNHEY and CDR2 is SVGAGI in the germline V gene. This sample's RNA came from whole unsorted tissue. Material: lung tumor tissue. The chain recombines TRBV6-5 with TRBJ1-6; D gene unclear. The sequence came from a man between 70 and 80 years old with non-small cell lung cancer. The CDR3 DNA follows: TGTGCCAGCAGTTACTCGTCCGGGGTATATAATTCACCCCTCCACTTT. Amino acid sequence: CASSYSSGVYNSPLHF.